This note documents a single T cell receptor beta chain sequence. The data derive from a study of blood T cell repertoires in COVID-19. Assignments of participants to cohorts depended upon their own reported clinical history. Data came from immunoSEQ multiplex PCR; TCRdb stores just in-frame clones and leaves some out. The sample consists of 350,000 or so clones, roughly 87% of them appearing once. CDR1 LGHNA and CDR2 YSLEER come from the germline V gene. The V gene end was trimmed by 4 bases and the J gene end by 4 bases; junction bases not matched to a gene: 13. This CDR3 spans 19 amino acids. The V gene is TRBV4-3, the J gene TRBJ2-6, with TRBD1 matching 10 bases. Sequencing was done on a sample of PBMCs or T cells enriched from blood (not recorded which). This TCR was sampled from a woman in her twenties or thirties who had recovered from COVID-19. CDR3 loop: CASSLLPRGQGTGANVLTF. The CDR3 bases are TGCGCCAGCAGCCTTTTACCCCGGGGACAGGGGACCGGGGCCAACGTCCTGACTTTC.